Below are 15 T cell receptor beta chains sequenced from a single sample in a study of blood T cell repertoires in COVID-19. Repertoires were generated with immunoSEQ multiplex PCR, while TCRdb's copy carries only in-frame clones and drops some. The sample holds about 240,000 clones, around 86% seen once. The sample consisted of PBMCs or T cells enriched from blood (not recorded which). These receptors all come from a woman aged 40 to 49 with acute COVID-19.

On this clone: Other DNA sequences from this sample encode an identical CDR3 as well. The rearrangement links TRBV5-4 to TRBJ1-1, with 7 bases matching TRBD1. CDR1 is SGHNT and CDR2 is YYREEE in the germline V gene (reference sequence). The V segment lost 4 bases and the J segment 3 bases; nucleotides outside the gene matches: 3. The CDR3 has 13 amino acids. The CDR3 nucleotides read TGTGCCAGCAGCCTAGGGGGCGACACTGAAGCTTTCTTT. It specifies CASSLGGDTEAFF.

In this sample, this clone turned up once. The rearrangement joins TRBV5-1 to TRBJ1-2; possibly TRBD1 for D (6 bases). From germline, CDR1 is SGHRS and CDR2 YFSETQ. V gave up 1 base and J gave up 5 bases, with 15 bases separating them. The CDR3 runs 15 residues. The CDR3 region has the DNA TGCGCCAGCAGCTTGTCGCCGGGACAAGATTATGGCTACACCTTC. It is translated as CASSLSPGQDYGYTF.

The chain combines TRBV11-3 with TRBJ2-2; 7 positions match TRBD2. The CDR3 contains 15 residues. The trim removed 4 bases at V and 4 bases at J, leaving 6 bases unmatched. Looked up from germline, CDR1 is SGHNT and CDR2 is YENEEA. The DNA of the CDR3 is TGTGCCAGCAGCTCGACTAGCCTCGGCACCGGGGAGCTGTTTTTT. Amino acids: CASSSTSLGTGELFF.

This chain connects TRBV18 to TRBJ2-1; 9 nucleotides line up with TRBD1. The trim removed 3 bases at V and 7 bases at J, leaving 1 base unmatched. Germline V gene data show CDR1 as KGHSH and CDR2 as LQKENI. The CDR3 extends over 13 amino acids. The CDR3: CASSPDRGNEQFF. CDR3 sequence (DNA): TGTGCCAGCTCACCCGACAGGGGGAATGAGCAGTTCTTC.

The V gene is TRBV18, the J gene TRBJ2-5; possible D gene TRBD1, 6 bases. Deletions cut 0 bases from V and 3 bases from J, with 11 bases between. There are 15 residues in the CDR3. Germline loops: CDR1 KGHSH, CDR2 LQKENI. Here the CDR3 reads CASSPPVRGEETQYF. DNA of the CDR3: TGTGCCAGCTCACCACCGGTCAGGGGCGAAGAGACCCAGTACTTC.

The V gene is TRBV7-9, the J gene TRBJ1-1, with TRBD1 as a possible D gene (5 bases). V was pared by 3 bases and J by 1 base, with 6 bases between. Germline assignment: CDR1 SEHNR and CDR2 FQNEAQ (reference sequence). The length of the CDR3 is 13 residues. The CDR3 nucleotides are TGTGCCAGCAGCTTTCAGGGGAACACTGAAGCTTTCTTT. Its protein product is CASSFQGNTEAFF.

This chain links TRBV30 with TRBJ1-2; D gene unclear. Per the germline V gene, CDR1 is GTSNPN and CDR2 is SVGIG (reference sequence). The V gene lost 2 bases and the J gene lost 7 bases, with 8 bases spanning the gap. The length of the CDR3 is 11 residues. DNA of the CDR3: TGTGCCTGGAGTAATAGTGGTGGCTACACCTTC. This gives the protein CAWSNSGGYTF.

The V and J genes are TRBV19 and TRBJ2-3; 9 bases map to TRBD1. V dropped 3 bases and J dropped 4; count of bases not matched to a gene: 8. Germline V CDR1 and CDR2: LNHDA, SQIVND (reference sequence). This CDR3 has 16 residues. In DNA form, the CDR3 reads TGTGCCAGTAGTATTCCCGGGACAGGGTTGGCAGATACGCAGTATTTT. It codes for CASSIPGTGLADTQYF. The complete variable domain, with remaining parts taken from reference TRBV19 and TRBJ2-3, reads DGGITQSPKYLFRKEGQNVTLSCEQNLNHDAMYWYRQDPGQGLRLIYYSQIVNDFQKGDIAEGYSVSREKKESFPLTVTSAQKNPTAFYLCASSIPGTGLADTQYFGPGTRLTVL.

The rearrangement uses TRBV10-2 and TRBJ2-7; TRBD2 matches at 9 bases. CDR3 length equals 18 residues. Unmatched junction bases numbered 15, after V lost 6 bases and J lost 0 bases. From germline, CDR1 is WSHSY and CDR2 SAAADI. CDR3 residues: CASRETVAGVRSSYEQYF. DNA for the CDR3: TGCGCCAGCAGGGAGACGGTAGCGGGAGTCCGAAGCTCCTACGAGCAGTACTTC.

The V gene is TRBV9, the J gene TRBJ2-1; D possibly corresponds to TRBD2 (6 bases). Trimming took 4 bases from V and 5 from J, leaving 10 bases between them. CDR3 length: 13 amino acids. The V gene's germline CDR1 is SGDLS and CDR2 YYNGEE. The CDR3 DNA is TGTGCCAGCAGCCGGGACTGGAACAATGAGCAGTTCTTC. Amino acids: CASSRDWNNEQFF.

A word on this clone: At the DNA level, this CDR3 is encoded by other sequences in the same sample as well. J is TRBJ2-7 and V is TRBV18; no clear D gene. The V and J ends lost 5 bases and 0 bases respectively, with 5 bases between them. Per germline, CDR1 KGHSH and CDR2 LQKENI. This CDR3 is 12 amino acids long. The DNA of the CDR3 is TGTGCCAGCTCATCGTCCTCCTACGAGCAGTACTTC. Its translation is CASSSSSYEQYF.

The chain couples TRBV9 to TRBJ2-3; D not resolved. CDR3 length: 14 amino acids. V lost 0 bases, J lost 8 bases, and 13 bases lay in between. Germline loops: CDR1 SGDLS, CDR2 YYNGEE. DNA for the CDR3: TGTGCCAGCAGCGTAGTGGTAGCAGAAGGTACGCAGTATTTT. It encodes CASSVVVAEGTQYF.

The chain carries TRBV19 and TRBJ2-1, with 7 bases matching TRBD2. The V and J ends lost 3 bases and 5 bases, in that order; junction bases with no gene match: 4. In germline, CDR1 is LNHDA, CDR2 SQIVND (reference sequence). This CDR3 region has 14 residues. CDR3 protein: CASSINLADNEQFF. The CDR3 DNA reads as TGTGCCAGTAGTATCAATCTAGCGGACAATGAGCAGTTCTTC.

The DNA of the CDR3 is TGTGCCAGTAGTATAGCTCGGTACGGGGCCAACGTCCTGACTTTC. The encoded protein is CASSIARYGANVLTF. The rearrangement joins TRBV19 to TRBJ2-6, with unresolved D. Germline values: CDR1 LNHDA, CDR2 SQIVND (reference sequence). V was clipped by 1 base and J by 4 bases, with 8 bases between them. CDR3 length: 15 residues.

The chain couples TRBV5-1 to TRBJ2-1; a possible D gene is TRBD2 (5 bases). V lost 4 bases and J 8 bases, leaving 10 bases between the germline ends. The CDR3 has 12 amino acids. Germline CDR1 reads SGHRS; CDR2 reads YFSETQ. CDR3 sequence (DNA): TGCGCCAGCAGCCTAGCTGCCGATGAGCAGTTCTTC. It codes for CASSLAADEQFF.